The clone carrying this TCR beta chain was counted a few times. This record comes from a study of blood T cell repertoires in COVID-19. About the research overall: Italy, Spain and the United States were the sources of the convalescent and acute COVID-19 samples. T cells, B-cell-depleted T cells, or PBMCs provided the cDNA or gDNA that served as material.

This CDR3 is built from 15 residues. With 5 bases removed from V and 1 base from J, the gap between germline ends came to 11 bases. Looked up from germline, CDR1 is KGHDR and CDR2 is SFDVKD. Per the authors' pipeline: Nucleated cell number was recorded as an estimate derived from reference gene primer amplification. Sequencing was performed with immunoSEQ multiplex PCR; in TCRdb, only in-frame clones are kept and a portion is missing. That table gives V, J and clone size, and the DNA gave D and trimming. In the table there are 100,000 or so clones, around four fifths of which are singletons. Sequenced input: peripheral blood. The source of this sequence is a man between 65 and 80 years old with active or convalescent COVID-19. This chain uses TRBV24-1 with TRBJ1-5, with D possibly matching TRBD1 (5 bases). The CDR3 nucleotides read TGTGCCACCAGTGGTCCGGGGGAAAGCAATCAGCCCCAGCATTTT. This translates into CATSGPGESNQPQHF.